This TCR beta chain was identified during a study of T cell responses to AZD1222 COVID-19 vaccine. Study findings and constraints: White British people made up most donors, females outnumbered males, and clonal diversity was possibly underestimated. A rise in Spike-specific TCR breadth and depth followed two AZD1222 doses.

Germline V gene sequence: CDR1 MNHEY, CDR2 SVGAGI. V trimming: 5 bases; J trimming: 1 base; junction bases outside the gene matches: 5. CDR3 length: 15 amino acids. As for this clone: The target antigen is unknown.

Clones were read by immunoSEQ multiplex PCR, and TCRdb kept only the in-frame ones, dropping some. The sample yields around 120,000 clones, approximately 85% seen once. The V gene is TRBV6-5, the J gene TRBJ1-5, with 7 bases lining up with TRBD1. The origin of this receptor is an adult in good health. This material consisted of peripheral blood, taken on day 0 of AZD1222 vaccination. The CDR3 DNA follows: TGTGCCAGCAGTCAAATACAGGGGAGCAATCAGCCCCAGCATTTT. It translates to CASSQIQGSNQPQHF.